This is a list of T cell receptor beta chains from one sample in a study of blood T cell repertoires in COVID-19. Assay used: immunoSEQ multiplex PCR; TCRdb lists only in-frame clones, some missing. The sample has 100,000 or so clones; roughly 72% are singletons. Sequenced sample: peripheral blood. Source of these receptors: a man older than 75 with acute or convalescent COVID-19. The CDR3 runs from the conserved cysteine through the conserved F or W.

V: TRBV27
CDR3: CASSPYRPLNQLFF

V: TRBV6-5
CDR3: CASERIRGNTEAFF

V: TRBV5-1
CDR3: CASSLARQGASDTQYF

V: TRBV7-2
CDR3: CASSLRADQPQHF

V: TRBV2
CDR3: CASRGTGAYEQYF

V: TRBV5-1
CDR3: CASSLTPPAASTDTQYF

V: TRBV7-9
CDR3: CASSSYGNPYEQYF

V: TRBV24-1
CDR3: CATSDLRTGYGYTF

V: TRBV5-1
CDR3: CASRQSGTRNEQYF

V: TRBV5-1
CDR3: CASRPQDDRVEQYF

V: TRBV19
CDR3: CASSMRGSGANVLTF

V: TRBV6-6
CDR3: CASSSQSGWEEKLFF

V: TRBV28
CDR3: CASKIETGGGRQFF

V: TRBV18
CDR3: CASSTREGQLNTEAFF

V: TRBV15
CDR3: CATKLNTIYF

V: TRBV5-6
CDR3: CASSSGTSGSYEQYF

V: TRBV7-2
CDR3: CASSPDGDRGGELFF

V: TRBV5-1
CDR3: CASSFLAGEKDTQYF

V: TRBV6-5
CDR3: CASSKTGLGSYEQYF

V: TRBV7-8
CDR3: CASTTSAGRYNEQFF

V: TRBV28
CDR3: CASSSSGLSTEAFF

V: TRBV5-1
CDR3: CASSLALSGTDTQYF

V: TRBV6-6
CDR3: CASRPPGLAMNEQFF

V: TRBV9
CDR3: CASSSLAEPYNEQFF

V: TRBV21-1
CDR3: CASSNKDRPSTDTQYF

V: TRBV6-2/TRBV6-3
CDR3: CASSQVPLKMTDTQYF